The present TCR beta chain was sequenced within a study of blood T cells in healthy people across ages. Primed by a sample-barcoded 5' primer and a J-beta primer mix, a second PCR proceeded for roughly 7 to 11 cycles. Each cDNA molecule, via a template-switch adaptor with 12 random nucleotides, was tagged. TCRdb re-derived calls from the 5' RACE reads in MiXCR, one entry per CDR3 protein. The table records about 750,000 distinct CDR3 sequences, 50% to 65% of them present only once. The ends were cut back, 0 bases at V and 0 bases at J, with 15 bases in the middle. The germline V gene has CDR1 SEHNR and CDR2 FQNEAQ (reference sequence). The CDR3 has 17 residues. For every donor, a draw yielded around 9.4 milliliters of peripheral blood.

The sample was blood. This rearrangement joins TRBV7-9 to TRBJ2-7, with D hard to call. The source of this sequence is a man older than 75 in good health. CDR3 in amino acids: CASSLAPRSSSSYEQYF. The DNA for the CDR3 is TGTGCCAGCAGCTTAGCGCCCAGGTCCTCAAGCTCCTACGAGCAGTACTTC.